This T cell receptor (beta chain) was identified in a study of cytomegalovirus exposure and HLA in healthy donors (dated 2017 in TCRdb). Regarding the study in general: An earlier analysis of approximately 640 of the donors reported roughly 300 Gb of sequence data and around 120 million unique TCR beta sequences from around 200 million T cells. In the later analysis, no new phenotypic data were used to find candidate immune exposures; instead, reliance was placed on TCR beta sequences and their occurrence across donors. In an earlier analysis of a few hundred of the donors, high-throughput TCR beta sequencing was used to judge whether each TCR beta V gene segment behaved as functional or pseudogenic. Donor age, sex, ethnicity and CMV serostatus were compiled alongside the repertoire data. A later analysis re-examined previously published TCR beta repertoires from just over 650 donors and added high-resolution HLA genotyping to investigate patterns of TCR occurrence. The aim of the study was to test whether cataloging public T cell receptors could identify signatures of past pathogen exposure. In a later genetic analysis, genome-wide SNP genotypes for about three fifths of the roughly 670 donors were used, and that subset was treated as a discovery cohort. The genetic ancestry cluster associated with self-reported Caucasian donors included 65% to 90% of the 398 genotyped donors. Roughly 5 DR-DQ haplotypes were handled as single units for association and clustering because linkage in the cohort was strong. Among roughly 400 genotyped donors of the cohort, an average of approximately 230,000 unique TCR beta nucleotide sequences were sequenced per donor, roughly a sixth of them non-productive. Both class I and class II loci were covered by HLA typing, at four-digit resolution. The study profiled the T cell repertoires of 500 to 800 subjects by immunosequencing and related them to cytomegalovirus serostatus. In addition to the first cohort of roughly 670 subjects, a separate validation cohort of over 90 different subjects was used. All discovery cohort repertoires had been generated using a single sequencing platform. Approximately 310 gigabases of sequencing data and 78 million or so unique TCR sequences were included in an early release covering about 620 HLA-typed donors. High-throughput TCR immunosequencing, statistical association of individual TCRs with disease status, and machine learning were combined to predict cytomegalovirus infection status. Typing coverage varied by locus: about 629-640 donors for A, B, C, DRB1 and DQB1; roughly 510 for DQA1; some 610 for DPA1; under 490 for DPB1.

General conclusions and limits of the study: Only TCR beta chains were sequenced in this cohort, and the absence of alpha or paired-chain data limited detectable features. In a later genetic analysis, a missense DCLRE1C variant was associated with V-gene and J-gene trimming of TCR beta chains, and the association was replicated in an independent cohort. Linkage disequilibrium might explain the correlated functional status among segregating V segments, but an unknown experimental factor could not be ruled out. The 87-base-pair reads could not distinguish some IMGT-functional V segments, including TRBV6-2 and TRBV6-3, so those segments were excluded. A total of around 150 TCR beta chains were listed by the study as associated with cytomegalovirus. Roughly uniform sequencing depth across donors was assumed in presence/absence analyses, although this assumption may not hold. The authors suggested that the approach could potentially be extended to other disease states and immunological phenotypes. In a later analysis, several top co-occurrence clusters were reported to appear linked to parvovirus B19, influenza, CMV and Epstein-Barr virus. A cluster of highly shared sequence variants was judged likely to represent a technical artifact of the sequencing pipeline. Because counts were too low, roughly 16 rarely observed V segments, including chromosome 9 orphons, were left out of the earlier analysis of 500 to 750 of the donors. Immune exposure information for the cohort was limited to CMV serostatus. In both the original and validation cohorts, the classifier was reported to diagnose cytomegalovirus status with high specificity and sensitivity. Compared with the roughly 670-donor mean, donors in an Asian-associated ancestry cluster had fewer N-insertions in productive TCRs, according to a later genetic analysis. Compared with equally common non-associated chains, HLA-associated TCR beta chains in a later analysis were more clonally expanded and had lower generation probabilities. According to a later analysis, most CMV-associated TCR beta chains appeared to be HLA-restricted, and the HLA associations seemed to be driven largely by CMV exposure. A further reported finding was that TCR beta sequences accurately predicted the HLA-A and HLA-B alleles for most subjects in the first cohort. Most TCR sequences were observed very rarely across donors, whereas some public TCRs were present in many individuals. In a later analysis, about 17,000 TCR beta sequences were associated with specific HLA alleles at a false discovery rate of 0.05. A few of the identified cytomegalovirus-associated TCR beta chains were confirmed in vitro to be specific for cytomegalovirus antigens. A later analysis found that TCR association rates varied across HLA loci, with DRB1 alleles showing the most associated TCRs and HLA-C alleles the fewest. Because some donors lacked HLA typing at each locus, the association tests relied only on the typed subset. Strong co-occurrence of HLA alleles, especially DR and DQ, made assigning TCR associations to individual alleles difficult. In an earlier analysis of some 640 of the donors, most TCR beta V segments were observed in productive rearrangements about 87% or about 30% of the time, broadly matching IMGT annotations.

Spanning cysteine to phenylalanine, the CDR3 consists of 17 amino acids. The read is trimmed to its CDR3 DNA, 51 bases read in frame from base 1. V loses 2 bases, J loses 2 bases, and the germline ends lie 15 bases apart. For CDR1 and CDR2, the germline V gene lists KGHSH and LQKENI. The cohort consisted of 650 to 700 healthy bone marrow donors. At the time of sampling, all cohort members were nominally healthy, though unrecorded immune exposures were likely present. The donor tested CMV seronegative and was one of the 352 seronegative cohort members. Every donor gave a peripheral blood sample, and the peripheral blood mononuclear cells from that sample were used for TCR beta sequencing. Genomic DNA extraction from the blood cell samples was performed with the Qiagen DNeasy Blood Extraction Kit. A word on this clone: Its cognate antigen has yet to be identified.

The library was produced with the immunoSEQ multiplex PCR assay. For the multiplex PCR, a mixture combining 60 forward primers for TCR Vbeta segments and 13 reverse primers for TCR Jbeta segments was used. A multiplex PCR assay on genomic DNA amplified the CDR3 region of rearranged TCR beta genes. On the Illumina HiSeq System, the amplified TCR beta libraries were sequenced as 87-base-pair reads. In the source study's methods: Across the 500 to 750 repertoires, a later analysis counted 60 million to 90 million unique TCR beta chains, roughly 11 million of which were shared by at least two donors. Raw reads were error-corrected and collapsed into unique sequences with a nearest-neighbor algorithm that merged closely related sequences to remove PCR and sequencing errors. To assign V, D and J gene segments, CDR3 sequences were aligned to IMGT reference sequences. For a sequence to be retained, at least a six-nucleotide match to both a V gene segment and a J gene segment was required. Rearrangements were called productive when the CDR3 lacked stop codons and stayed in frame with V and J; all others were non-productive. CDR3 was defined by IMGT convention, running from the second conserved V-encoded cysteine to the conserved J-encoded phenylalanine. In an earlier analysis of more than 550 of the donors, sequences lacking an unambiguous match to a single V gene segment were excluded. In an earlier analysis of almost 600 of the donors, a V segment was called functional when productive rearrangements were above 56.7%, and segregating when the standard deviation between donors exceeded 5%. To diagnose cytomegalovirus status from the catalog of TCR beta chain sequences, a statistical classification framework was built. V and J gene assignment, in a later analysis, came from comparing TCR nucleotide sequences with IMGT/GENE-DB human TR gene sequences. A later analysis assigned CDR3 sequences and most-parsimonious VDJ recombination scenarios with the TCRdist pipeline. In a later analysis, every TCR beta chain was defined by the combination of its CDR3 amino acid sequence and its V-gene family, and reads without a unique V-gene family were dropped. To address suspected cross-contamination and a sequencing artifact, a later analysis removed over 500 highly shared, low-generation-probability nucleotide sequences. In a later analysis, a clonal expansion index for each public chain was calculated from normalized within-repertoire ranks of inferred template counts. Generation probabilities in a later analysis came from a VDJ recombination model fitted to out-of-frame rearrangements, and those results were checked against IGoR. In a later analysis, hypergeometric tests were used to score TCR-TCR, TCR-HLA and TCR-CMV co-occurrence, with a repertoire-size bias correction applied to TCR pairs. A later analysis estimated false discovery rates by permuting HLA or CMV assignments 20 times. In a later analysis, co-occurring TCRs were grouped using DBSCAN, and TCRdist sequence similarity was added for clustering within HLA-allele-positive subsets. Repertoires with fewer than 30,000 or more than 120,000 public chains, plus five repertoires with anomalous nucleotide sharing, were excluded from co-occurrence clustering. TCRdb carries this immuneACCESS record with in-frame sequences only. Its versions omit some clonotypes, under half of them owing to an unresolved V gene in the studies checked, with the rest unexplained. The DNA gave D and trimming, while V, J and clone size come from that table. This sample's records show roughly 140,000 clones. The ten largest clones capture about 2.5% of the sample.

The chain is assembled from TRBV18 and TRBJ2-2; the D gene is perhaps TRBD2, on 7 matching bases. The source is a middle-aged man in good health and CMV-seronegative. The sequencing sample was made of PBMCs. The CDR3 here reads CASSPKKGGANTGELFF. The DNA reads TGTGCCAGCTCACCAAAGAAGGGGGGGGCCAACACCGGGGAGCTGTTTTTT. With the rest looked up from the reference TRBV18 and TRBJ2-2 genes rather than sequenced, the full variable domain is NAGVMQNPRHLVRRRGQEARLRCSPMKGHSHVYWYRQLPEEGLKFMVYLQKENIIDESGMPKERFSAEFPKEGPSILRIQQVVRGDSAAYFCASSPKKGGANTGELFFGEGSRLTVL.